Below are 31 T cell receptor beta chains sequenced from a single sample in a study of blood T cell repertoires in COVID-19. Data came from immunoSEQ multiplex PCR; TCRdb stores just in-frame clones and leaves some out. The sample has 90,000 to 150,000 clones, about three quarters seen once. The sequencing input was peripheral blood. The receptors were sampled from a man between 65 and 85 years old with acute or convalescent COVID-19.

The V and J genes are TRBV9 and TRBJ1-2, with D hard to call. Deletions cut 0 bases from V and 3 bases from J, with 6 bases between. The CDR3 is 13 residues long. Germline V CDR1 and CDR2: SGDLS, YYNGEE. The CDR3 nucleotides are TGTGCCAGCAGCGTAGTAGAGGACTATGGCTACACCTTC. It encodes CASSVVEDYGYTF.

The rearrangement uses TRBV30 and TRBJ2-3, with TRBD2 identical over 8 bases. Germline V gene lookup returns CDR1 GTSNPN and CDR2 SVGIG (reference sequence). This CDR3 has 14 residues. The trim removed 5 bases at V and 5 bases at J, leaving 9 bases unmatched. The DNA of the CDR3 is TGTGCCTGGTCCCTCGGGACTAGGGGAGATACGCAGTATTTT. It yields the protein CAWSLGTRGDTQYF. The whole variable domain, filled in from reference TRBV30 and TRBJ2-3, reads SQTIHQWPATLVQPVGSPLSLECTVEGTSNPNLYWYRQAAGRGLQLLFYSVGIGQISSEVPQNLSASRPQDRQFILSSKKLLLSDSGFYLCAWSLGTRGDTQYFGPGTRLTVL.

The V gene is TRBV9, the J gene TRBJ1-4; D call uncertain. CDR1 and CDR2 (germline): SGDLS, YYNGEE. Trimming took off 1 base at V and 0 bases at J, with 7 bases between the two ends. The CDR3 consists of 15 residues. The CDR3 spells CASSVKPATNEKLFF. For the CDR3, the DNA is TGTGCCAGCAGCGTAAAGCCGGCAACTAATGAAAAACTGTTTTTT.

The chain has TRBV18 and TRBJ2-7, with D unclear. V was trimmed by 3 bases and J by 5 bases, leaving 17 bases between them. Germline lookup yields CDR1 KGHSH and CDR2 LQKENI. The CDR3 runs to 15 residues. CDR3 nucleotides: TGTGCCAGCTCACCTATGGTGACTTCGGGTGACGAGCAGTACTTC. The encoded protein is CASSPMVTSGDEQYF.

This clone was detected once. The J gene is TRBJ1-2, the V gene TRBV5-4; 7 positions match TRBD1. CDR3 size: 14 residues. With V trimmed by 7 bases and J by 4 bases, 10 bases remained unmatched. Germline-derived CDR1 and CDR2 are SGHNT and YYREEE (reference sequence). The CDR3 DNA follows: TGTGCCAGCGGCGTTGAGGGACAGCGCTATGGCTACACCTTC. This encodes CASGVEGQRYGYTF.

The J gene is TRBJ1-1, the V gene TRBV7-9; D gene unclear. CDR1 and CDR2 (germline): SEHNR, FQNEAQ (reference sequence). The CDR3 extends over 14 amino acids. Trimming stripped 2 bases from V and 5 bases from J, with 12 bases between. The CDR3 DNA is TGTGCCAGCAGCTTACCCCCCGGGTCTACTGAAGCTTTCTTT. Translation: CASSLPPGSTEAFF. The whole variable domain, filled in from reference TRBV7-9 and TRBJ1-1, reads DTGVSQNPRHKITKRGQNVTFRCDPISEHNRLYWYRQTLGQGPEFLTYFQNEAQLEKSRLLSDRFSAERPKGSFSTLEIQRTEQGDSAMYLCASSLPPGSTEAFFGQGTRLTVV.

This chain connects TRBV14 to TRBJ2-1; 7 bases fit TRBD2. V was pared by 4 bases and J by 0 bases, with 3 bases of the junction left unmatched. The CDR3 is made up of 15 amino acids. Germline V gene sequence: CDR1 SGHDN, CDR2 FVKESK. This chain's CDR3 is CASSRGGSSYNEQFF. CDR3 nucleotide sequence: TGTGCCAGCAGCCGAGGCGGGAGCTCCTACAATGAGCAGTTCTTC.

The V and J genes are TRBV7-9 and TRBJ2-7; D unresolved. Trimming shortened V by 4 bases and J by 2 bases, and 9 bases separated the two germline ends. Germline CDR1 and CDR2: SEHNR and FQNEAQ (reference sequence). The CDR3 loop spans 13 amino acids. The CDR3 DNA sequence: TGTGCCAGCAGCTCTTCAGCGACCTACGAGCAGTACTTC. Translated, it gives CASSSSATYEQYF. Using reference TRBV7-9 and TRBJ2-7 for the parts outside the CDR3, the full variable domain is DTGVSQNPRHKITKRGQNVTFRCDPISEHNRLYWYRQTLGQGPEFLTYFQNEAQLEKSRLLSDRFSAERPKGSFSTLEIQRTEQGDSAMYLCASSSSATYEQYFGPGTRLTVT.

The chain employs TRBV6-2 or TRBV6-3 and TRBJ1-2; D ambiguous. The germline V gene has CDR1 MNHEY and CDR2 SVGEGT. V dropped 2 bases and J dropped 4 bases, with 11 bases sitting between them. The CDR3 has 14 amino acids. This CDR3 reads CASSYSSRGYGYTF. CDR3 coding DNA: TGTGCCAGCAGTTACAGTTCGCGGGGCTATGGCTACACCTTC.

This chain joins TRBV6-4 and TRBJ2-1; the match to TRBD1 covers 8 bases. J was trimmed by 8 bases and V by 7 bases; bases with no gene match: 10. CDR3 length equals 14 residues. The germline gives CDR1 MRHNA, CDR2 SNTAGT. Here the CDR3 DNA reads TGTGCCAGCACCCTCCGGGCAGGGGGCCATGAGCAGTTCTTC. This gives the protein CASTLRAGGHEQFF.

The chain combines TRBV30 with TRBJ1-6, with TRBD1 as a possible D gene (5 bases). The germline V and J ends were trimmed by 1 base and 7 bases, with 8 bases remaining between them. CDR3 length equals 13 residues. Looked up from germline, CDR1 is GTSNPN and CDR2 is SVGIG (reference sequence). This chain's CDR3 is CAWSGQLNSPLHF. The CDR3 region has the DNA TGTGCCTGGAGTGGACAGTTAAATTCACCCCTCCACTTT.

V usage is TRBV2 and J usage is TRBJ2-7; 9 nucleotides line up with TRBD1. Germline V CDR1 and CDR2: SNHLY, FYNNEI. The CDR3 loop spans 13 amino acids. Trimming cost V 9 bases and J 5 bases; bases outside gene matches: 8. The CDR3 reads CASSGTGRNEQYF. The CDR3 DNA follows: TGTGCCAGTTCGGGGACAGGGCGAAACGAGCAGTACTTC.

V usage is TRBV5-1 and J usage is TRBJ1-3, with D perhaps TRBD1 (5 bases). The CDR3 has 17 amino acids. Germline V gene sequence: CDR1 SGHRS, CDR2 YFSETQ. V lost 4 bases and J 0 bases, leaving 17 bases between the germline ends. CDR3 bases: TGCGCCAGCAGCCGCGGGGTGGGACTATACTCTGGAAACACCATATATTTT. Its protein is CASSRGVGLYSGNTIYF. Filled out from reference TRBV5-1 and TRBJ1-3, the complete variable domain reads KAGVTQTPRYLIKTRGQQVTLSCSPISGHRSVSWYQQTPGQGLQFLFEYFSETQRNKGNFPGRFSGRQFSNSRSEMNVSTLELGDSALYLCASSRGVGLYSGNTIYFGEGSWLTVV.

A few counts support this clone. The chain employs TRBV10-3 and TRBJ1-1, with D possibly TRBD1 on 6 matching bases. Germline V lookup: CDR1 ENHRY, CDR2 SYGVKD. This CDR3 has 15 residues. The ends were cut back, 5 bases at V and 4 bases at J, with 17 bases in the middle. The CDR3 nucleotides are TGTGCCATCAGTACCAGGGGTTTGCAGAGCACTGAAGCTTTCTTT. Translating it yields CAISTRGLQSTEAFF.

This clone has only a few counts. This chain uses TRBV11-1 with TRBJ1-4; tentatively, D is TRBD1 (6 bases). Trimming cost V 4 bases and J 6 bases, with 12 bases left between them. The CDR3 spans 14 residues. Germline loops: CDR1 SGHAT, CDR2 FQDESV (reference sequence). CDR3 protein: CASSSRDNDEKLFF. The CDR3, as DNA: TGTGCCAGCAGCTCCCGGGACAATGATGAAAAACTGTTTTTT.

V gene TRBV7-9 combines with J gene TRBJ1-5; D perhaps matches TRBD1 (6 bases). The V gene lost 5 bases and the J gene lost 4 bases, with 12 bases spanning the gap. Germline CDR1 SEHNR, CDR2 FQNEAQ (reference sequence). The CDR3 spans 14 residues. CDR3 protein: CASSISGANQPQHF. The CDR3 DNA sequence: TGTGCCAGCAGCATATCAGGGGCGAATCAGCCCCAGCATTTT.

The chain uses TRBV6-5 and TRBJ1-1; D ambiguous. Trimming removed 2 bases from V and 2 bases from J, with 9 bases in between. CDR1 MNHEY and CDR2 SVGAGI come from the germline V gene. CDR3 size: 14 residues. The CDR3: CASSYGQSNTEAFF. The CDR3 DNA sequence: TGTGCCAGCAGTTACGGGCAGAGCAACACTGAAGCTTTCTTT.

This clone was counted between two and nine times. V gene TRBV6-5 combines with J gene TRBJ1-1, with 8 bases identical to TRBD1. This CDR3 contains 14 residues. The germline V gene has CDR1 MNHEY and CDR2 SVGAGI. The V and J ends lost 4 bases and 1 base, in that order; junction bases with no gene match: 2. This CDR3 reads CASSWDRSNTEAFF. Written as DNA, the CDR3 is TGTGCCAGCAGTTGGGACAGGTCGAACACTGAAGCTTTCTTT.

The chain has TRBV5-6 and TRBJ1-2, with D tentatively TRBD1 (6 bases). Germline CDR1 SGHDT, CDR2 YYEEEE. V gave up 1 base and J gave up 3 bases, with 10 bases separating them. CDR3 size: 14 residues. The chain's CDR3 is CASSLPGGDYGYTF. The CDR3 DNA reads TGTGCCAGCAGCTTGCCTGGGGGCGACTATGGCTACACCTTC.

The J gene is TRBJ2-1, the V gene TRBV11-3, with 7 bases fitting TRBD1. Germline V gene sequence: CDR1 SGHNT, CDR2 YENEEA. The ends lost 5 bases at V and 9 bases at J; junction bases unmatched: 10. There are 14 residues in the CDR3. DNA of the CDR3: TGTGCCAGCAGCATGTACAGGGGTCAGGGTGAGCAGTTCTTC. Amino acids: CASSMYRGQGEQFF.

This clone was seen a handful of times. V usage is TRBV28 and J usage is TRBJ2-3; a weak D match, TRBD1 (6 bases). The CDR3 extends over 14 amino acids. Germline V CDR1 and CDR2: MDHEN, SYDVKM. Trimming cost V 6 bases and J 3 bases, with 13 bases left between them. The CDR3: CASRGTGRTDTQYF. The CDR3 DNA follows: TGTGCCAGCAGGGGAACAGGGAGAACAGATACGCAGTATTTT.

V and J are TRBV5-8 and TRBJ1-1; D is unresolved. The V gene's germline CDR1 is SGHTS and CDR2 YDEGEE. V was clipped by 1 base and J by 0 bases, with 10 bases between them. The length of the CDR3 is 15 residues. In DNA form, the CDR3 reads TGTGCCAGCAGCTTGATCACAGCCATGAACACTGAAGCTTTCTTT. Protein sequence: CASSLITAMNTEAFF.

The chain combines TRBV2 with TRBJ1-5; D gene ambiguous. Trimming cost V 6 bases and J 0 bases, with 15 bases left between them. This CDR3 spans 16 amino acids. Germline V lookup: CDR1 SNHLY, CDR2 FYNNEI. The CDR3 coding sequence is TGTGCCAGCAGGCGGGAGGCTGACGGTAGCAATCAGCCCCAGCATTTT. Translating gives CASRREADGSNQPQHF.

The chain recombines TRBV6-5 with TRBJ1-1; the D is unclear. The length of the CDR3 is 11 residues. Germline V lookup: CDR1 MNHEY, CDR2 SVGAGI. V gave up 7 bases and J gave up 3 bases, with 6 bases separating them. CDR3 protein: CASIQYTEAFF. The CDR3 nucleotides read TGTGCCAGCATCCAATACACTGAAGCTTTCTTT.

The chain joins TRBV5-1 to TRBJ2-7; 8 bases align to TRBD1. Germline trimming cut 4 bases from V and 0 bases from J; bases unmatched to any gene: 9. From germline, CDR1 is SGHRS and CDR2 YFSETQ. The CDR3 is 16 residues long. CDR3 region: CASSGSTGTGSYEQYF. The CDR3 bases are TGCGCCAGCAGCGGATCAACCGGGACAGGCTCCTACGAGCAGTACTTC.

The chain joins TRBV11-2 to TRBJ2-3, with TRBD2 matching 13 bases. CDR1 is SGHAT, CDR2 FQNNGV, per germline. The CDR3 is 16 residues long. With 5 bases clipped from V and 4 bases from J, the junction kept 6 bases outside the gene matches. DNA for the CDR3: TGTGCCAGCAGCCCCACACTAGCGGGGGGGGCAGATACGCAGTATTTT. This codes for CASSPTLAGGADTQYF.

The CDR3 DNA is TGTGCCAGCAGGGTTAGCGGGGGGACCTACAATGAGCAGTTCTTC. It codes for CASRVSGGTYNEQFF. This chain connects TRBV2 to TRBJ2-1, with 10 bases fitting TRBD2. The V and J ends lost 6 bases and 2 bases, in that order; junction bases with no gene match: 4. Germline CDR1 SNHLY, CDR2 FYNNEI. The CDR3 runs 15 residues. Using reference TRBV2 and TRBJ2-1 for the parts outside the CDR3, the full variable domain is EPEVTQTPSHQVTQMGQEVILRCVPISNHLYFYWYRQILGQKVEFLVSFYNNEISEKSEIFDDQFSVERPDGSNFTLKIRSTKLEDSAMYFCASRVSGGTYNEQFFGPGTRLTVL.

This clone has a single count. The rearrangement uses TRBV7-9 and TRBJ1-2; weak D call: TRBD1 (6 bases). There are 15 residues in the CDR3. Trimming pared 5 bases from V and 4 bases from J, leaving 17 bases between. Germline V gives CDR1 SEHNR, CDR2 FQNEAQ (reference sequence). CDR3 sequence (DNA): TGTGCCAGCAGCCCAAACAGGGAGAACTTCTATGGCTACACCTTC. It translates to CASSPNRENFYGYTF.

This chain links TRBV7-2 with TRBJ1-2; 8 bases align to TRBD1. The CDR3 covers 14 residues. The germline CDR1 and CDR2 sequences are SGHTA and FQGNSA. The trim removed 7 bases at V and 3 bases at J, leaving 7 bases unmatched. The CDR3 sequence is CASTPPDRDYGYTF. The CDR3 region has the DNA TGTGCCAGCACCCCGCCGGACAGGGACTATGGCTACACCTTC. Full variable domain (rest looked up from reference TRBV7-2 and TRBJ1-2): GAGVSQSPSNKVTEKGKDVELRCDPISGHTALYWYRQSLGQGLEFLIYFQGNSAPDKSGLPSDRFSAERTGGSVSTLTIQRTQQEDSAVYLCASTPPDRDYGYTFGSGTRLTVV.

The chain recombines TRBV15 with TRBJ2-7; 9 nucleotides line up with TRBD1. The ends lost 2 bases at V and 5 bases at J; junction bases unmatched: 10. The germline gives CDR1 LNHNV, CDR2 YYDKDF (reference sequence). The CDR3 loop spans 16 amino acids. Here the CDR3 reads CATSRYGDRDVDEQYF. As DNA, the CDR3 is TGTGCCACCAGCAGATACGGGGACAGGGACGTGGACGAGCAGTACTTC.

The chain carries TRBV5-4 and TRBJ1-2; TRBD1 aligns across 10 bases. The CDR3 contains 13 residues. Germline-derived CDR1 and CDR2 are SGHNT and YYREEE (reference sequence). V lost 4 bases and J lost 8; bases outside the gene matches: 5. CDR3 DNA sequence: TGTGCCAGCAGCCAGGACAGGGGGAAGGGCTACACCTTC. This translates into CASSQDRGKGYTF.